This is a list of T cell receptor beta chains from one sample in a study of beta chain features in type 1 diabetes. Only in-frame clones appear in the TCRdb table, and some are missing; sequencing was by immunoSEQ multiplex PCR. Of under 400,000 clones in the sample, over 9.5% were seen once. The sequenced material came from naive CD4+ T cells from blood. These receptors were collected from a woman aged 18 to 35 with type 1 diabetes. Both conserved end residues are part of each CDR3. The order of the fields is clone size, D gene, J gene, V gene, CDR3 protein, CDR3 DNA. A D gene is named only where the DNA matches it firmly. Some rows have no size entry. The others give once, few or many, or a class for an expanded clone.

clone size: NA
D gene: NA
J gene: TRBJ2-5
V gene: TRBV4-2
CDR3 protein: CASSQSVLAPRETQYF
CDR3 DNA: TGTGCCAGCAGCCAATCCGTTCTAGCGCCTCGGGAGACCCAGTACTTC

clone size: few
D gene: NA
J gene: TRBJ2-7
V gene: TRBV15
CDR3 protein: CATSRDRVFYEQYF
CDR3 DNA: TGTGCCACCAGCAGGGACAGAGTCTTCTACGAGCAGTACTTC

clone size: NA
D gene: TRBD1
J gene: TRBJ1-5
V gene: TRBV5-6
CDR3 protein: CASSLANRGDQPQHF
CDR3 DNA: TGTGCCAGCAGCTTGGCAAACAGGGGTGATCAGCCCCAGCATTTT

clone size: NA
D gene: NA
J gene: TRBJ1-6
V gene: TRBV11-2
CDR3 protein: CASSAKGILNSPLHF
CDR3 DNA: TGTGCCAGCAGCGCCAAGGGGATACTCAATTCACCCCTCCACTTT

clone size: NA
D gene: NA
J gene: TRBJ1-1
V gene: TRBV5-4
CDR3 protein: CASSGEGSTEAFF
CDR3 DNA: TGTGCCAGCAGCGGGGAAGGGAGCACTGAAGCTTTCTTT

clone size: NA
D gene: TRBD1
J gene: TRBJ2-2
V gene: TRBV4-1
CDR3 protein: CASSQPYRGRGNTGELFF
CDR3 DNA: TGCGCCAGCAGCCAGCCCTACAGGGGGCGAGGGAACACCGGGGAGCTGTTTTTT

clone size: few
D gene: NA
J gene: TRBJ2-7
V gene: TRBV11-3
CDR3 protein: CASSRGPREQYF
CDR3 DNA: TGTGCCAGCAGCCGCGGGCCGCGGGAGCAGTACTTC

clone size: few
D gene: NA
J gene: TRBJ1-1
V gene: TRBV4-3
CDR3 protein: CASSQEAGNTEAFF
CDR3 DNA: TGCGCCAGCAGCCAAGAAGCAGGGAACACTGAAGCTTTCTTT

clone size: NA
D gene: NA
J gene: TRBJ2-2
V gene: TRBV20-1
CDR3 protein: CSAPQTGELFF
CDR3 DNA: TGCAGTGCTCCCCAAACCGGGGAGCTGTTTTTT

clone size: NA
D gene: TRBD2
J gene: TRBJ2-1
V gene: TRBV4-1
CDR3 protein: CASSRLLAGRKFF
CDR3 DNA: TGCGCCAGCAGCCGCCTCCTAGCGGGCCGAAAGTTCTTC

clone size: NA
D gene: NA
J gene: TRBJ1-1
V gene: TRBV25-1
CDR3 protein: CASSALGSGNTEAFF
CDR3 DNA: TGTGCCAGCAGCGCACTAGGGTCGGGGAACACTGAAGCTTTCTTT

clone size: NA
D gene: NA
J gene: TRBJ2-3
V gene: TRBV14
CDR3 protein: CASSQAGTLLTDTQYF
CDR3 DNA: TGTGCCAGCAGCCAAGCAGGCACCTTGTTAACAGATACGCAGTATTTT

clone size: NA
D gene: TRBD1
J gene: TRBJ2-3
V gene: TRBV7-9
CDR3 protein: CASSLGQGTDTQYF
CDR3 DNA: TGTGCCAGCAGCCTTGGACAGGGCACAGATACGCAGTATTTT

clone size: NA
D gene: TRBD2
J gene: TRBJ2-5
V gene: TRBV29-1
CDR3 protein: CSGGTSGETQYF
CDR3 DNA: TGCAGCGGCGGGACTAGCGGGGAGACCCAGTACTTC

clone size: NA
D gene: NA
J gene: TRBJ2-6
V gene: TRBV5-4
CDR3 protein: CASTVSPRPGLGANVLTF
CDR3 DNA: TGTGCCAGCACCGTGTCCCCTCGGCCAGGGTTAGGGGCCAACGTCCTGACTTTC

clone size: few
D gene: NA
J gene: TRBJ1-2
V gene: TRBV4-3
CDR3 protein: CASSQDPRRDRPYGYTF
CDR3 DNA: TGCGCCAGCAGCCAAGATCCCCGCCGAGACAGGCCATATGGCTACACCTTC

clone size: few
D gene: NA
J gene: TRBJ2-3
V gene: TRBV7-9
CDR3 protein: CASSPVGLATDTQYF
CDR3 DNA: TGTGCCAGCAGCCCAGTGGGGCTGGCCACAGATACGCAGTATTTT

clone size: NA
D gene: TRBD1
J gene: TRBJ2-1
V gene: TRBV11-2
CDR3 protein: CASSFTAGTGALEQFF
CDR3 DNA: TGTGCCAGCAGCTTTACTGCCGGGACAGGGGCCTTGGAGCAGTTCTTC

clone size: few
D gene: TRBD1
J gene: TRBJ2-1
V gene: TRBV19
CDR3 protein: CASRRTGTYNEQFF
CDR3 DNA: TGTGCCAGTAGAAGGACAGGGACCTACAATGAGCAGTTCTTC

clone size: NA
D gene: NA
J gene: TRBJ1-1
V gene: TRBV6-6
CDR3 protein: CASCTGLPNEAFF
CDR3 DNA: TGTGCCAGCTGTACAGGGCTCCCGAATGAAGCTTTCTTT

clone size: NA
D gene: TRBD2
J gene: TRBJ2-7
V gene: TRBV30
CDR3 protein: CAWTIAGGYEQYF
CDR3 DNA: TGTGCCTGGACGATAGCGGGAGGATACGAGCAGTACTTC

clone size: NA
D gene: TRBD1
J gene: TRBJ1-2
V gene: TRBV6-5
CDR3 protein: CASRASGQGTYGYTF
CDR3 DNA: TGTGCCAGCAGGGCCTCGGGACAGGGAACCTATGGCTACACCTTC

clone size: NA
D gene: NA
J gene: TRBJ2-1
V gene: TRBV23-1
CDR3 protein: CASKGGGNEQFF
CDR3 DNA: TGCGCCTCCAAAGGGGGGGGGAATGAGCAGTTCTTC

clone size: few
D gene: NA
J gene: TRBJ2-7
V gene: TRBV5-6
CDR3 protein: CASSLAPLSSYEQYF
CDR3 DNA: TGTGCCAGCAGCTTGGCCCCGTTGAGCTCCTACGAGCAGTACTTC

clone size: NA
D gene: NA
J gene: TRBJ1-1
V gene: TRBV15
CDR3 protein: CATSRDPGENTEAFF
CDR3 DNA: TGTGCCACCAGCAGAGATCCCGGGGAGAACACTGAAGCTTTCTTT

clone size: few
D gene: NA
J gene: TRBJ2-7
V gene: TRBV5-1
CDR3 protein: CASSTRVVGGEQYF
CDR3 DNA: TGCGCCAGCAGCACCAGGGTCGTGGGAGGCGAGCAGTACTTC

clone size: few
D gene: NA
J gene: TRBJ2-5
V gene: TRBV12-5
CDR3 protein: CASGGTAQETQYF
CDR3 DNA: TGTGCTAGTGGAGGAACAGCCCAAGAGACCCAGTACTTC

clone size: few
D gene: TRBD2
J gene: TRBJ2-1
V gene: TRBV19
CDR3 protein: CASSPGGGRVNEQFF
CDR3 DNA: TGTGCCAGTAGTCCCGGGGGGGGCAGGGTCAATGAGCAGTTCTTC

clone size: NA
D gene: TRBD2
J gene: TRBJ2-1
V gene: TRBV27
CDR3 protein: CASSPGLAGASSYNEQFF
CDR3 DNA: TGTGCCAGCAGTCCTGGACTAGCGGGGGCTAGCTCCTACAATGAGCAGTTCTTC

clone size: NA
D gene: NA
J gene: TRBJ2-7
V gene: TRBV30
CDR3 protein: CAWSVGLEQYF
CDR3 DNA: TGTGCCTGGAGTGTGGGGCTCGAGCAGTACTTC

clone size: few
D gene: NA
J gene: TRBJ2-7
V gene: TRBV28
CDR3 protein: CASSLPGVAYEQYF
CDR3 DNA: TGTGCCAGCAGTCTTCCCGGGGTAGCCTACGAGCAGTACTTC

clone size: NA
D gene: TRBD1
J gene: TRBJ1-4
V gene: TRBV4-2
CDR3 protein: CASSQGQGVLHEKLFF
CDR3 DNA: TGTGCCAGCAGCCAAGGACAGGGGGTACTTCATGAAAAACTGTTTTTT

clone size: few
D gene: TRBD2
J gene: TRBJ2-1
V gene: TRBV5-4
CDR3 protein: CASSLAAGGSHNEQFF
CDR3 DNA: TGTGCCAGCAGCTTGGCGGCGGGGGGGTCCCACAATGAGCAGTTCTTC

clone size: NA
D gene: TRBD1
J gene: TRBJ2-7
V gene: TRBV30
CDR3 protein: CAWSTRYRDRGREQYF
CDR3 DNA: TGTGCCTGGAGTACCCGCTACCGGGACAGGGGGCGCGAGCAGTACTTC

clone size: few
D gene: NA
J gene: TRBJ2-7
V gene: TRBV4-1
CDR3 protein: CASSQVGSEQYF
CDR3 DNA: TGCGCCAGCAGCCAAGTGGGGAGCGAGCAGTACTTC

clone size: NA
D gene: TRBD1
J gene: TRBJ1-5
V gene: TRBV30
CDR3 protein: CAYGNRGRQPQHF
CDR3 DNA: TGTGCCTACGGGAACAGGGGAAGACAGCCCCAGCATTTT

clone size: NA
D gene: NA
J gene: TRBJ1-2
V gene: TRBV4-1
CDR3 protein: CASSQRIRGSNNYGYTF
CDR3 DNA: TGCGCCAGCAGCCAACGGATAAGAGGGTCGAATAACTATGGCTACACCTTC

clone size: NA
D gene: TRBD1
J gene: TRBJ1-2
V gene: TRBV19
CDR3 protein: CASRSLGAGGNYGYTF
CDR3 DNA: TGTGCCAGTAGGTCTCTTGGGGCAGGGGGTAACTATGGCTACACCTTC

clone size: few
D gene: NA
J gene: TRBJ1-5
V gene: TRBV27
CDR3 protein: CASSLVGNQPQHF
CDR3 DNA: TGTGCCAGCAGTTTAGTCGGGAATCAGCCCCAGCATTTT

clone size: few
D gene: TRBD1
J gene: TRBJ2-5
V gene: TRBV10-3
CDR3 protein: CAISDPTGGETQYF
CDR3 DNA: TGTGCCATCAGTGACCCGACAGGGGGAGAGACCCAGTACTTC

clone size: NA
D gene: TRBD1
J gene: TRBJ2-5
V gene: TRBV7-2
CDR3 protein: CASSPVKGAWETQYF
CDR3 DNA: TGTGCCAGCAGCCCCGTTAAGGGGGCATGGGAGACCCAGTACTTC

clone size: NA
D gene: NA
J gene: TRBJ1-2
V gene: TRBV5-1
CDR3 protein: CASSLRGESYGYTF
CDR3 DNA: TGCGCCAGCAGCTTGCGAGGCGAGTCCTATGGCTACACCTTC

clone size: few
D gene: NA
J gene: TRBJ2-2
V gene: TRBV2
CDR3 protein: CASSGRANTGELFF
CDR3 DNA: TGTGCCAGCAGTGGCAGGGCAAACACCGGGGAGCTGTTTTTT

clone size: few
D gene: NA
J gene: TRBJ2-5
V gene: TRBV7-2
CDR3 protein: CASSGLKETQYF
CDR3 DNA: TGTGCCAGCAGCGGACTAAAAGAGACCCAGTACTTC

clone size: NA
D gene: TRBD2
J gene: TRBJ2-1
V gene: TRBV10-1
CDR3 protein: CASSSGSSGYNEQFF
CDR3 DNA: TGCGCCAGCAGTTCTGGGTCTAGCGGCTACAATGAGCAGTTCTTC

clone size: few
D gene: NA
J gene: TRBJ2-3
V gene: TRBV13
CDR3 protein: CASSFTGGSPGTDTQYF
CDR3 DNA: TGTGCCAGCAGCTTTACGGGGGGCAGTCCAGGCACAGATACGCAGTATTTT

clone size: NA
D gene: TRBD1
J gene: TRBJ2-7
V gene: TRBV29-1
CDR3 protein: CSTRDRGPAYEQYF
CDR3 DNA: TGCAGCACTAGGGACAGGGGGCCGGCCTACGAGCAGTACTTC

clone size: NA
D gene: NA
J gene: TRBJ1-5
V gene: TRBV4-2
CDR3 protein: CASNGENQPQHF
CDR3 DNA: TGTGCCAGCAACGGTGAAAATCAGCCCCAGCATTTT

clone size: few
D gene: NA
J gene: TRBJ2-1
V gene: TRBV7-2
CDR3 protein: CASSLGGVGSHPYNEQFF
CDR3 DNA: TGTGCCAGCAGCTTAGGAGGAGTTGGGAGCCATCCCTACAATGAGCAGTTCTTC

clone size: NA
D gene: TRBD2
J gene: TRBJ2-5
V gene: TRBV15
CDR3 protein: CATSSPGTSGQETQYF
CDR3 DNA: TGTGCCACCAGCAGCCCCGGGACTAGCGGACAAGAGACCCAGTACTTC

clone size: NA
D gene: NA
J gene: TRBJ2-1
V gene: TRBV4-3
CDR3 protein: CASSQDQGGWNEQFF
CDR3 DNA: TGCGCCAGCAGCCAAGATCAGGGGGGTTGGAATGAGCAGTTCTTC

clone size: few
D gene: NA
J gene: TRBJ2-7
V gene: TRBV29-1
CDR3 protein: CSVEVNRYRSEQYF
CDR3 DNA: TGCAGCGTTGAAGTCAACAGGTATAGGTCCGAGCAGTACTTC

clone size: few
D gene: NA
J gene: TRBJ1-6
V gene: TRBV14
CDR3 protein: CASSHGGGRSPLHF
CDR3 DNA: TGTGCCAGCAGCCACGGCGGGGGCCGTTCACCCCTCCACTTT

clone size: NA
D gene: NA
J gene: TRBJ1-2
V gene: TRBV12-5
CDR3 protein: CASGLAGGYGYTF
CDR3 DNA: TGTGCTAGTGGTTTGGCCGGGGGATATGGCTACACCTTC

clone size: few
D gene: TRBD2
J gene: TRBJ2-5
V gene: TRBV28
CDR3 protein: CASSPSIGSGRQKETQYF
CDR3 DNA: TGTGCCAGCAGTCCATCTATTGGTAGCGGGAGACAAAAAGAGACCCAGTACTTC

clone size: few
D gene: TRBD1
J gene: TRBJ2-1
V gene: TRBV10-3
CDR3 protein: CAIRTGGDNEQFF
CDR3 DNA: TGTGCCATCAGGACAGGGGGAGACAATGAGCAGTTCTTC

clone size: NA
D gene: NA
J gene: TRBJ2-3
V gene: TRBV29-1
CDR3 protein: CSVEDLGEVIDTQYF
CDR3 DNA: TGCAGCGTTGAAGATCTTGGGGAGGTCATAGATACGCAGTATTTT

clone size: few
D gene: NA
J gene: TRBJ1-3
V gene: TRBV18
CDR3 protein: CASSSGNTIYF
CDR3 DNA: TGTGCCAGCTCGTCGGGAAACACCATATATTTT

clone size: NA
D gene: NA
J gene: TRBJ2-5
V gene: TRBV19
CDR3 protein: CASSIGGLLGETQYF
CDR3 DNA: TGTGCCAGTAGTATAGGGGGACTCCTAGGGGAGACCCAGTACTTC